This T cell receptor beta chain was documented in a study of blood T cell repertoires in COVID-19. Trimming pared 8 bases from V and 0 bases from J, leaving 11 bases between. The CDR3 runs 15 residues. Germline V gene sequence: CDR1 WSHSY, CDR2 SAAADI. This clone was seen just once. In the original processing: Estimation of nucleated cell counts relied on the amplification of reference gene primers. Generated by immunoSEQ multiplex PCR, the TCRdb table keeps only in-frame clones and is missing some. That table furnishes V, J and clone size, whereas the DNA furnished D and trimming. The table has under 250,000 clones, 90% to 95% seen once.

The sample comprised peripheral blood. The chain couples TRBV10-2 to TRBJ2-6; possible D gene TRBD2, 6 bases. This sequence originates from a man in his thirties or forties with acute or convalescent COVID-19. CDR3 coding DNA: TGCGCCAGCTTCATCGGGGGCTCTGGGGCCAACGTCCTGACTTTC. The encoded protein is CASFIGGSGANVLTF.